The TCR beta chain under discussion was sequenced for a study of CD8 T cells in ankylosing spondylitis. Study-wide results and limits: Disease-linked clones bore a CD8+ phenotype, appearing relatively rarely in peripheral blood. One TCR beta motif, made up of roughly 8 highly homologous variants, appeared characteristic of ankylosing spondylitis blood. Earlier work had already found some motif variants in reactive arthritis synovial fluid and blood. Matched ankylosing spondylitis synovial fluid reportedly contained a significantly enriched population of disease-linked clones.

This clonotype has a count of ten or more. As yet, its antigen is unknown. TCRdb re-called the 5' RACE reads with MiXCR, one entry per CDR3 protein. The sample consists of about 130,000 distinct CDR3 sequences, over 6% of them appearing once. The receptor's source is a male donor with ankylosing spondylitis or in good health (not recorded which). The sequenced sample consisted of blood, either unsorted or a sorted T cell fraction (not recorded which).

The CDR3 DNA reads as TGTGCCAGCAGTTTGATTGGAACTAGCGGGAGTTCGGTAGAGACCCAGTACTTC. This sequence encodes CASSLIGTSGSSVETQYF. V and J are TRBV28 and TRBJ2-5, with 11 bases matching TRBD2. The CDR3 runs to 18 residues. Germline trimming cut 3 bases from V and 4 bases from J; bases unmatched to any gene: 13. CDR1 and CDR2 from the germline V gene are MDHEN and SYDVKM. Full variable domain (remainder filled in from reference TRBV28 and TRBJ2-5): DVKVTQSSRYLVKRTGEKVFLECVQDMDHENMFWYRQDPGLGLRLIYFSYDVKMKEKGDIPEGYSVSREKKERFSLILESASTNQTSMYLCASSLIGTSGSSVETQYFGPGTRLLVL.